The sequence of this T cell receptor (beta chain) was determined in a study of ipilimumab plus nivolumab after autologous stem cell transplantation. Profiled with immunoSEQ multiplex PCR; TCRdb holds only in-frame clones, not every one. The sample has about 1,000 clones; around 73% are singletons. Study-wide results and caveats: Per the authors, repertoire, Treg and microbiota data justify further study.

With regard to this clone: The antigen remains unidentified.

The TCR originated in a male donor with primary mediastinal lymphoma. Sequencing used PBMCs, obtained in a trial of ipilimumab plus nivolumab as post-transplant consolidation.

This CDR3 is CASSLVGEPYNEQFF. The CDR3 coding sequence is TGCGCCAGCAGCTTGGTTGGTGAACCCTACAATGAGCAGTTCTTC. This chain links TRBV5-1 with TRBJ2-1, with D unclear. Germline loops: CDR1 SGHRS, CDR2 YFSETQ. The V end lost 0 bases, the J end lost 2 bases, and 9 bases lay between the germline ends. The CDR3 extends over 15 amino acids.